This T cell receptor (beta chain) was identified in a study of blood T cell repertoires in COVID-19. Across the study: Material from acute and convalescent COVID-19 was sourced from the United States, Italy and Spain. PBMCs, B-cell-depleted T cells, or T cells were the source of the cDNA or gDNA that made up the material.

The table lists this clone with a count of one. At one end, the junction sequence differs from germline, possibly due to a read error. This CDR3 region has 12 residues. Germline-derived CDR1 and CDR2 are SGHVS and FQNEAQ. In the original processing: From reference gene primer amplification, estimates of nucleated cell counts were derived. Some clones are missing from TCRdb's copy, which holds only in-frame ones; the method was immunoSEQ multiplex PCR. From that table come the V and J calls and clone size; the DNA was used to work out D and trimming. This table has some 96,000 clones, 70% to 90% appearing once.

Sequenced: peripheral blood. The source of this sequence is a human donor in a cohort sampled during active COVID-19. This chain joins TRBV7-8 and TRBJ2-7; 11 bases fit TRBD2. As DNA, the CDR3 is TGTGCCAGCAGCCCAGGGACTAGCGGACTATTTTTC. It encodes CASSPGTSGLFF.